This T cell receptor beta chain is drawn from a study of cytomegalovirus exposure and HLA in healthy donors. Germline values: CDR1 MDHEN, CDR2 SYDVKM. With V trimmed by 2 bases and J by 5 bases, 9 bases remained unmatched. The CDR3 has 17 amino acids. PCR was performed using 60 Vbeta and 13 Jbeta primers. The table came from immunoSEQ multiplex PCR; TCRdb's copy has only in-frame clones and leaves some out. This sample's table has about 33,000 clones. This receptor was obtained from a woman in her forties in good health and CMV-seropositive. Sequencing input: PBMCs. The V and J genes are TRBV28 and TRBJ2-7; 13 bases match TRBD2. Here the CDR3 reads CASSLQGLAGDPDEQYF. For the CDR3, the DNA is TGTGCCAGCAGTTTACAAGGACTAGCGGGGGACCCTGACGAGCAGTACTTC.